The 2 T cell receptor beta chains below were found in one sample sequenced in a study of blood T cell repertoires in COVID-19. The data were produced by immunoSEQ multiplex PCR, yet TCRdb's version contains in-frame clones alone and is incomplete. This sample yields tens of thousands of clones, of which under 90% are seen a single time; around 24% belongs to the top ten. Input material: peripheral blood. These receptors came from an elderly woman with COVID-19, enrolled during active disease.

The chain recombines TRBV6-5 with TRBJ1-1; tentatively, D is TRBD1 (6 bases). Deletions cut 2 bases from V and 6 bases from J, with 19 bases between. The CDR3 totals 16 residues. CDR1 and CDR2 from the germline V gene are MNHEY and SVGAGI. CDR3 region: CASSYGAGDGKAEAFF. The CDR3 region has the DNA TGTGCCAGCAGTTACGGGGCAGGGGATGGGAAGGCTGAAGCTTTCTTT.

This chain joins TRBV6-1 and TRBJ1-6; D remains ambiguous. Per the germline V gene, CDR1 is MNHNS and CDR2 is SASEGT. The CDR3 length is 11 residues. Trimming shortened V by 2 bases and J by 9 bases, and 2 bases separated the two germline ends. The CDR3 bases are TGTGCCAGCAGTGAACTTTCACCCCTCCACTTT. Translating it yields CASSELSPLHF.